This T cell receptor (beta chain) appears in the sequencing data of a study of T cell repertoires in cytomegalovirus infection. At the level of the study: Public TCR beta signatures were indicative of both CMV infection and a matching HLA type. Study-wide results and caveats: Ex vivo responses were dominated by HLA-C-restricted CMV-specific TCR beta clonotypes. Adding up the frequency of public TCR beta families identified people who carried CMV plus the relevant HLA.

TCRdb analysed the reads with MiXCR anew, one entry per CDR3 protein. The sample has roughly 180,000 distinct CDR3 sequences; approximately 30% are singletons. About this clonotype: Its antigen remains unknown.

The sequencing sample was made of PBMCs. The receptor was derived from a human donor in good health (CMV status not recorded). Some clones in this sample may be carry-over from other donors' samples.

In nucleotides, the CDR3 is TGCAGTGCGAATCTAGCAGAGGAGCAGTACTTC. Amino acids: CSANLAEEQYF. V gene TRBV20-1 combines with J gene TRBJ2-7, with D perhaps matching TRBD2 (5 bases). The CDR3 contains 11 residues. Trimming took 6 bases from V and 7 from J, leaving 13 bases between them. Germline CDR1 reads DFQATT; CDR2 reads SNEGSKA (reference sequence).